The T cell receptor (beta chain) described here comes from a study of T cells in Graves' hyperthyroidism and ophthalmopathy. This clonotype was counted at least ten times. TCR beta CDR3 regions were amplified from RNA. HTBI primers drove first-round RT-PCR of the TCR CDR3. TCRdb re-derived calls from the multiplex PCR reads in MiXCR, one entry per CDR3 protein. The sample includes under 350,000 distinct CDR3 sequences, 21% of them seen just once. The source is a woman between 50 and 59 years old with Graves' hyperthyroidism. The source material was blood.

The CDR3 bases are TGCAGTGCTAGGAGGGTTGACAGTGCCGGTTGGGAGCAGTACTTC. Protein: CSARRVDSAGWEQYF. The V call is TRBV20-1, the J call TRBJ2-7; D might be TRBD1 or TRBD2, each matching 5 bases. Germline lookup yields CDR1 DFQATT and CDR2 SNEGSKA (reference sequence). Deletions cut 3 bases from V and 7 bases from J, with 22 bases between. CDR3 length: 15 amino acids.